The source of this TCR beta chain is a study of shared clonotypes between healthy human individuals. Study-wide results and caveats: Memory subsets had estimated richness that was generally smaller than that of naive subsets. Clonotypes that were shared across four donors made up roughly 5% of naive CD4 clonotypes. Clonotypes shared by all four donors outscored non-shared clonotypes in generation probability.

Sorted subsets were amplified in replicate PCRs using around 200 ng DNA, about 30,000 T cell genomes. Method: immunoSEQ multiplex PCR; TCRdb's copy keeps in-frame clones and lacks some. Of approximately 1.5 million clones in the sample, approximately 98% were seen once. Losses at the gene ends were 6 bases for V and 4 bases for J; bases not matched to a gene: 3. Per germline, CDR1 MNHNS and CDR2 SASEGT. The CDR3 has 13 residues. This clone was seen a single time. The antigen remains unidentified. The source of this sequence is a man aged 25 to 40 in good health. The chain carries TRBV6-1 and TRBJ2-4; 7 bases are a match to TRBD1. Source material: naive CD4+ T cells sorted from blood. Subset described: CD45RA+ positively selected. The CDR3 reads CASRETGKNIQYF. In DNA, the CDR3 is TGTGCCAGCAGAGAGACAGGGAAAAACATTCAGTACTTC.